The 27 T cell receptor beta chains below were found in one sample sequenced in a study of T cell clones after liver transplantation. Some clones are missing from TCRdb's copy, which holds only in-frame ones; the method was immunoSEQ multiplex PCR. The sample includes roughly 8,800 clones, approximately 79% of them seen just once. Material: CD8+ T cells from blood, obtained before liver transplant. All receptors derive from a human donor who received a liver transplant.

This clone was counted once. Here the CDR3 reads CASSSSGYTEAFF. The DNA of the CDR3 is TGTGCCAGCAGTTCGTCAGGTTACACTGAAGCTTTCTTT. The V gene is TRBV27, the J gene TRBJ1-1; D is unresolved. The germline gives CDR1 MNHEY, CDR2 SMNVEV (reference sequence). Trimming left V 4 bases short and J 3 bases short, with 9 bases between. The length of the CDR3 is 13 residues.

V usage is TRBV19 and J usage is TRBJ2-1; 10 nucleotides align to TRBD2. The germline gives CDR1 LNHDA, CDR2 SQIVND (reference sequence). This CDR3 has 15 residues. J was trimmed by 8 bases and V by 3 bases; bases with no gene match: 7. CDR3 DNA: TGTGCCAGTAGTATGGGGAGCGGGGGGGTATATGAGCAGTTCTTC. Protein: CASSMGSGGVYEQFF. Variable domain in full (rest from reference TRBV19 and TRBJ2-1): DGGITQSPKYLFRKEGQNVTLSCEQNLNHDAMYWYRQDPGQGLRLIYYSQIVNDFQKGDIAEGYSVSREKKESFPLTVTSAQKNPTAFYLCASSMGSGGVYEQFFGPGTRLTVL.

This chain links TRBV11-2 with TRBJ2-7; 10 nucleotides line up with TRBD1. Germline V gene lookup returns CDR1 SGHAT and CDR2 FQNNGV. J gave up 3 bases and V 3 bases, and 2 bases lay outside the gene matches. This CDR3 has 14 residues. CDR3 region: CASSLGQGYYEQYF. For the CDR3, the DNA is TGTGCCAGCAGCTTGGGACAGGGGTACTACGAGCAGTACTTC.

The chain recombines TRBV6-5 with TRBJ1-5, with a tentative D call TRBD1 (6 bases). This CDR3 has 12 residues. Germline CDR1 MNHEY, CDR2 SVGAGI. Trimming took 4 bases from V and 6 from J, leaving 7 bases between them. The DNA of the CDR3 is TGTGCCAGCAGTTCACAGGGTCAGCCCCAGCATTTT. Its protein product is CASSSQGQPQHF.

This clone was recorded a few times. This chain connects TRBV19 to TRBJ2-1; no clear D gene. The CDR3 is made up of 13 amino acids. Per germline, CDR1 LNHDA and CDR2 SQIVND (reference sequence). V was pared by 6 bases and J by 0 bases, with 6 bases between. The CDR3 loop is CASSPSSYNEQFF. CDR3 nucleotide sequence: TGTGCCAGTAGCCCCAGCTCCTACAATGAGCAGTTCTTC.

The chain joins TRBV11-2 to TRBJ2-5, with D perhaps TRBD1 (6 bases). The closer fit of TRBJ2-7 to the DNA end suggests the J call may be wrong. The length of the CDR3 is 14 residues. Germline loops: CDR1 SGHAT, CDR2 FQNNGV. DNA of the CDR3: TGTGCCAGCAGCCCTCGGGCAGGGGACCGCGAGCAGTACTTC. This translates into CASSPRAGDREQYF.

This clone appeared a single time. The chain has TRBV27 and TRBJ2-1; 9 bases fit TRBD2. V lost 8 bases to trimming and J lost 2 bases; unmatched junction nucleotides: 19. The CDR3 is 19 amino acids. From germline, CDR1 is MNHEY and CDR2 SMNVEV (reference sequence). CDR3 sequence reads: CASGPGLAQRGATYNEQFF. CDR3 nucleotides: TGTGCCAGCGGCCCGGGACTAGCCCAGAGGGGAGCTACCTACAATGAGCAGTTCTTC.

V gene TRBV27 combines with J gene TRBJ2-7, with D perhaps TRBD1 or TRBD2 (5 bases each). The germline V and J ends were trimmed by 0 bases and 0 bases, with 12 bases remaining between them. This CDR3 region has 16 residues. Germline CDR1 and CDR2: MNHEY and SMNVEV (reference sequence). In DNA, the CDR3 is TGTGCCAGCAGTTTATCGGGGGTCAGGAGCTCCTACGAGCAGTACTTC. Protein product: CASSLSGVRSSYEQYF.

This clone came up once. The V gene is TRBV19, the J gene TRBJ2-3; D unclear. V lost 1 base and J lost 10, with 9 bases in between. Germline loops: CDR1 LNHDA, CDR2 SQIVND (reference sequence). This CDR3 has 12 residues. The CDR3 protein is CASSIGTVPQYF. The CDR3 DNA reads TGTGCCAGTAGTATAGGCACCGTCCCGCAGTATTTT.

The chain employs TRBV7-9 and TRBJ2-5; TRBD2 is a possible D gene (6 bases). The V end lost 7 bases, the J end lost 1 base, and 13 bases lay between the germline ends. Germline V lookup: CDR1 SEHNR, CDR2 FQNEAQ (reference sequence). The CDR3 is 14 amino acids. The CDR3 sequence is CASTLGGSQETQYF. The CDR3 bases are TGTGCCAGCACCCTCGGGGGTTCCCAAGAGACCCAGTACTTC.

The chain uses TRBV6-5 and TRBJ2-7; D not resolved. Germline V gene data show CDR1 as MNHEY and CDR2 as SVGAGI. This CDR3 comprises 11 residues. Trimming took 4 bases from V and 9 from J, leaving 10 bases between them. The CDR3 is CASSSDRGQYF. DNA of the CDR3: TGTGCCAGCAGTTCGGACCGCGGGCAGTACTTC.

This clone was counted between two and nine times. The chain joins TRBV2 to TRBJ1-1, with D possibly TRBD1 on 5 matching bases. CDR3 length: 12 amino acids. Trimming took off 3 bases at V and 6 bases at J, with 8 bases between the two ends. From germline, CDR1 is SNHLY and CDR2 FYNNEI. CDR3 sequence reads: CASSDREAEAFF. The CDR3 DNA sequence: TGTGCCAGCAGTGACAGGGAGGCTGAAGCTTTCTTT. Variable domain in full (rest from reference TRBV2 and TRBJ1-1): EPEVTQTPSHQVTQMGQEVILRCVPISNHLYFYWYRQILGQKVEFLVSFYNNEISEKSEIFDDQFSVERPDGSNFTLKIRSTKLEDSAMYFCASSDREAEAFFGQGTRLTVV.

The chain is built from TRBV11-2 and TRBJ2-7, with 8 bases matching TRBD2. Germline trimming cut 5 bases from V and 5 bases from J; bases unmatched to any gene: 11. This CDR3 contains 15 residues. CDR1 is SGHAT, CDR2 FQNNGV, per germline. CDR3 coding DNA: TGTGCCAGCAGCCCGGGGGGGGGACGGATCGACGAGCAGTACTTC. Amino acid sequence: CASSPGGGRIDEQYF.

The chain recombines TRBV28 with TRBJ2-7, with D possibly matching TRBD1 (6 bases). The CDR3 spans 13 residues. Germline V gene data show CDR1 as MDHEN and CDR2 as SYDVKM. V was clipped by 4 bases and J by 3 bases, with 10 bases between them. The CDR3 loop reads CASSSGQNYEQYF. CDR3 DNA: TGTGCCAGCAGTTCAGGACAGAACTACGAGCAGTACTTC. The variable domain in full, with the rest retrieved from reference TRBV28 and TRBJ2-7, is DVKVTQSSRYLVKRTGEKVFLECVQDMDHENMFWYRQDPGLGLRLIYFSYDVKMKEKGDIPEGYSVSREKKERFSLILESASTNQTSMYLCASSSGQNYEQYFGPGTRLTVT.

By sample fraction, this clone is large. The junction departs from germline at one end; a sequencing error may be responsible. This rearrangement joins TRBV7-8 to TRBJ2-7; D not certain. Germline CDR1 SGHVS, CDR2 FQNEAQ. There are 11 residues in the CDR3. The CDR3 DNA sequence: TGTGCCATCAGCGACGGCTACGAGCAGTACTTC. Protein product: CAISDGYEQYF. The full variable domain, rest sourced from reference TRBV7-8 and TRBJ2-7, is GAGVSQSPRYKVAKRGQDVALRCDPISGHVSLFWYQQALGQGPEFLTYFQNEAQLDKSGLPSDRFFAERPEGSVSTLKIQRTQQEDSAVYLCAISDGYEQYFGPGTRLTVT.

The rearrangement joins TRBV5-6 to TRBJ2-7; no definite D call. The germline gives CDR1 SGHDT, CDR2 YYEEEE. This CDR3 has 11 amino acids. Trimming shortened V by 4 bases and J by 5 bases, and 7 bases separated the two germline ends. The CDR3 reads CASSTTDEQYF. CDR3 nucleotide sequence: TGTGCCAGCAGCACGACGGACGAGCAGTACTTC.

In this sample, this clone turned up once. In DNA, the CDR3 is TGTGCCACCGTCGAGCTAACGGGATCTTACGAGCAGTACTTC. Translated: CATVELTGSYEQYF. This sequence joins TRBV6-1 and TRBJ2-7; weak D call: TRBD2 (5 bases). The CDR3 extends over 14 amino acids. V lost 10 bases and J lost 4, with 20 bases in between. Germline values: CDR1 MNHNS, CDR2 SASEGT.

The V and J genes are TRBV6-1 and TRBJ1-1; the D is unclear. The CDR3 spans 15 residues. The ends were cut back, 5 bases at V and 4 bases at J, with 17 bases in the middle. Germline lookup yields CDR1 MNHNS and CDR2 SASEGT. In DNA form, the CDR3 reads TGTGCCAGCAGTCGGACGGGTATGAGTGGCACTGAAGCTTTCTTT. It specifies CASSRTGMSGTEAFF.

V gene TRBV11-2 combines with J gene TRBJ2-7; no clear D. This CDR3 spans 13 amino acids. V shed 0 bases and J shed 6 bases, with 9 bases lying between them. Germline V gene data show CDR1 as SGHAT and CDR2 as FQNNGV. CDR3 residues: CASSLEISLEQYF. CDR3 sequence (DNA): TGTGCCAGCAGCTTAGAGATCAGTCTCGAGCAGTACTTC.

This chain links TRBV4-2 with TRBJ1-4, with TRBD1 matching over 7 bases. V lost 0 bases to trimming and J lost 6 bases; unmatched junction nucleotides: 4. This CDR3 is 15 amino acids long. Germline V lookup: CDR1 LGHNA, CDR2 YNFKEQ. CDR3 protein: CASSQDHTGDEKLFF. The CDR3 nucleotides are TGTGCCAGCAGCCAAGATCATACAGGGGATGAAAAACTGTTTTTT.

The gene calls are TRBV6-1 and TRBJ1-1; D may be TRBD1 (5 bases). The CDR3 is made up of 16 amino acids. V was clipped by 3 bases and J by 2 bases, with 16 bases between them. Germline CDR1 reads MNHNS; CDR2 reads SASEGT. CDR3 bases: TGTGCCAGCAGTGATTCTGTGGGGCCCTCAAACACTGAAGCTTTCTTT. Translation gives CASSDSVGPSNTEAFF.

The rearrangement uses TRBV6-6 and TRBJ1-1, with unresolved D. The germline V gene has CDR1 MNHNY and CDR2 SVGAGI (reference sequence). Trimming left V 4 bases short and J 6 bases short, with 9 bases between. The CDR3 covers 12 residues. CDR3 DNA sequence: TGTGCCAGCAGTTCTGGCCCCCCTGAAGCTTTCTTT. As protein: CASSSGPPEAFF.

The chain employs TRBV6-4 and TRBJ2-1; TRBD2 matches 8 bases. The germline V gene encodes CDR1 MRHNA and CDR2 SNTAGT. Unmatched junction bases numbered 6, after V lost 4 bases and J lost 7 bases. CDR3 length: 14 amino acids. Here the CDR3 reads CASSAGGAENEQFF. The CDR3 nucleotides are TGTGCCAGCAGTGCCGGGGGGGCAGAAAATGAGCAGTTCTTC.

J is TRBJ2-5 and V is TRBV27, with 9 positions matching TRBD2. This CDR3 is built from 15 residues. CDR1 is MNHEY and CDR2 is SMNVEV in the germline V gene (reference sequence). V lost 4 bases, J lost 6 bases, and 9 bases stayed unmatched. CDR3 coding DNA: TGTGCCAGCAGTTCGGGAAGCGGGGGGCCCAAGACCCAGTACTTC. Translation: CASSSGSGGPKTQYF.

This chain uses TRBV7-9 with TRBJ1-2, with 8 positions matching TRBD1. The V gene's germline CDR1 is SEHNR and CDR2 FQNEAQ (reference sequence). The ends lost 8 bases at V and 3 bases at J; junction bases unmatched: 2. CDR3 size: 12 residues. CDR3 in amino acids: CASRDRYYGYTF. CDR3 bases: TGTGCCAGCCGGGACAGGTACTATGGCTACACCTTC.

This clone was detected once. The CDR3 sequence is CASSSLKTGGVGEQYF. The DNA for the CDR3 is TGTGCCAGCAGTTCCTTAAAGACAGGGGGCGTAGGCGAGCAGTACTTC. The genes are TRBV27 and TRBJ2-7; 10 bases match TRBD1. Germline lookup yields CDR1 MNHEY and CDR2 SMNVEV (reference sequence). The trim removed 4 bases at V and 6 bases at J, leaving 12 bases unmatched. This CDR3 spans 16 amino acids.

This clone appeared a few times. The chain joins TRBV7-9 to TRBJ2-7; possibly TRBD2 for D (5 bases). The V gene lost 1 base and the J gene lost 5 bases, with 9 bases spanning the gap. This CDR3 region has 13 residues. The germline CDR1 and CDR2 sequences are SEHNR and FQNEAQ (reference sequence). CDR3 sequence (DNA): TGTGCCAGCAGCTTAGTAATCGGGAACGAGCAGTACTTC. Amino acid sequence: CASSLVIGNEQYF.